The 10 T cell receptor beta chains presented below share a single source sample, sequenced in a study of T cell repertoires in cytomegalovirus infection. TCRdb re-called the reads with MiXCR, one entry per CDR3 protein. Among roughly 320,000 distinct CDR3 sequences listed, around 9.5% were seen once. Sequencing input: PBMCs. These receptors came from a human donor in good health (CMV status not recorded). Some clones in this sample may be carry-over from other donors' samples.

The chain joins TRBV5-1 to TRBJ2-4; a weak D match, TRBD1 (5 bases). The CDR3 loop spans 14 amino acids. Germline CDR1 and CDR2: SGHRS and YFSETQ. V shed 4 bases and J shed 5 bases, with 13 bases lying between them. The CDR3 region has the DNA TGCGCCAGCAGCCAGGGCCCGACAGAAAACATTCAGTACTTC. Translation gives CASSQGPTENIQYF.

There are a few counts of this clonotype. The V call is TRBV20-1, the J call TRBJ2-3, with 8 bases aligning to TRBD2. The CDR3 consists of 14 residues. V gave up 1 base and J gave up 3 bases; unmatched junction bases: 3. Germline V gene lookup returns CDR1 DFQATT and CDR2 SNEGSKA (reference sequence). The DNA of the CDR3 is TGCAGTGCTAGAGGTAGCGGGGTTACAGATACGCAGTATTTT. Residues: CSARGSGVTDTQYF.

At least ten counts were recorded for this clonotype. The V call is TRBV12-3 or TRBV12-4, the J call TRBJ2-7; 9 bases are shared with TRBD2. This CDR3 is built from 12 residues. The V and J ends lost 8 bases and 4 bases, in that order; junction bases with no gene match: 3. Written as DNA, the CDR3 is TGTGCCAGCGGGACTAGCAGTTACGAGCAGTACTTC. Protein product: CASGTSSYEQYF.

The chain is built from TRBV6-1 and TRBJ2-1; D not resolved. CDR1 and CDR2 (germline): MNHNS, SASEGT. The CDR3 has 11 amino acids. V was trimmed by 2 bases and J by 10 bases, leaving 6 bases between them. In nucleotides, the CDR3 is TGTGCCAGCAGTGAAACGACAGAGCAGTTCTTC. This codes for CASSETTEQFF.

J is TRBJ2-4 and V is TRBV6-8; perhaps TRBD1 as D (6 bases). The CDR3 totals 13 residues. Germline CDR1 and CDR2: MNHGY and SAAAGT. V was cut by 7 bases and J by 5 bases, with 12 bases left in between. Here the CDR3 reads CASNNRAENIQYF. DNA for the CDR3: TGTGCCAGCAATAACAGGGCTGAAAACATTCAGTACTTC.

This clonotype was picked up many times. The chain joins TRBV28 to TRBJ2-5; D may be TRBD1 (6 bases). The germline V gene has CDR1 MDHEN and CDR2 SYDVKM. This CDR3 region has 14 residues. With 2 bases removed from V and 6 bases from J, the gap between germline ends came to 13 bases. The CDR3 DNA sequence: TGTGCCAGCAGTTTAACCGGGACAAAGAAGACCCAGTACTTC. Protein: CASSLTGTKKTQYF.

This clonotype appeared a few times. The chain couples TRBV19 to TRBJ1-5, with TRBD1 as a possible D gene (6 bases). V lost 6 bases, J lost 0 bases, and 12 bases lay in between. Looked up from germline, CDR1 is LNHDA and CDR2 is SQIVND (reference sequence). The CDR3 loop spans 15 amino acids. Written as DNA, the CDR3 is TGTGCCAGTAGATCTGGACAGAATAGCAATCAGCCCCAGCATTTT. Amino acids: CASRSGQNSNQPQHF.

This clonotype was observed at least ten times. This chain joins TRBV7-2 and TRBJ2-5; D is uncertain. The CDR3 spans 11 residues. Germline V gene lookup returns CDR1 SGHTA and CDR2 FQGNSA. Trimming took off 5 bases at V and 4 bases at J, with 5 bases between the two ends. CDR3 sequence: CASSMIETQYF. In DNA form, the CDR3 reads TGTGCCAGCAGCATGATAGAGACCCAGTACTTC. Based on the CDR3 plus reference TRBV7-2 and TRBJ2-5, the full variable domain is GAGVSQSPSNKVTEKGKDVELRCDPISGHTALYWYRQSLGQGLEFLIYFQGNSAPDKSGLPSDRFSAERTGGSVSTLTIQRTQQEDSAVYLCASSMIETQYFGPGTRLLVL.

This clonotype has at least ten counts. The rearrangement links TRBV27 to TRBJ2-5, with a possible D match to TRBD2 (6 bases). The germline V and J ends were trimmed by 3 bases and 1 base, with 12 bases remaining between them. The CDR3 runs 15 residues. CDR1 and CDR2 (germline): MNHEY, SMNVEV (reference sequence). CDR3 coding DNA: TGTGCCAGCAGTTTCCACCGGGACTTCCAAGAGACCCAGTACTTC. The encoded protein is CASSFHRDFQETQYF.

The CDR3 region is CASSYSPLQETQYF. CDR3 bases: TGTGCCAGCAGTTACTCCCCCCTCCAAGAGACCCAGTACTTC. This sequence joins TRBV6-5 and TRBJ2-5; no clear D gene. This CDR3 contains 14 residues. Germline CDR1 and CDR2: MNHEY and SVGAGI. Trimming pared 0 bases from V and 1 base from J, leaving 6 bases between.